The present entry profiles one T cell receptor beta chain with its context. Trimming cost V 4 bases and J 1 base; bases outside gene matches: 5. This CDR3 is built from 15 residues. The germline V gene encodes CDR1 SGHTA and CDR2 FQGNSA. The data belong to a study of blood T cell repertoires in COVID-19. Sequenced by immunoSEQ multiplex PCR; TCRdb stores in-frame clones only, minus some. The sample has some 510,000 clones, around 87% seen once; the top ten hold approximately 1.8%. The chain links TRBV7-2 to TRBJ2-5, with 8 bases lining up with TRBD1. The sequence was obtained from a woman aged 40-49 years who had recovered from COVID-19. Sequences were obtained from PBMCs or T cells enriched from blood (not recorded which). As DNA, the CDR3 is TGTGCCAGCAGCTATTACCAGGGGGCCCAAGAGACCCAGTACTTC. As protein: CASSYYQGAQETQYF.